These 5 T cell receptor beta chains came from one sample sequenced in a study of blood T cell repertoires in COVID-19. The data were produced by immunoSEQ multiplex PCR, yet TCRdb's version contains in-frame clones alone and is incomplete. The sample carries around 94,000 clones, approximately 86% recorded once. The sequenced material came from peripheral blood. The receptor set was obtained from a woman aged 45-65 years with COVID-19, enrolled during active disease.

This chain joins TRBV19 and TRBJ2-5; the D is unclear. The CDR3 loop spans 14 amino acids. Looked up from germline, CDR1 is LNHDA and CDR2 is SQIVND (reference sequence). V was cut by 4 bases and J by 5 bases, with 14 bases left in between. CDR3 sequence reads: CASSRAQMLETQYF. The DNA of the CDR3 is TGTGCCAGTAGTAGGGCCCAGATGCTGGAGACCCAGTACTTC.

The chain links TRBV5-1 to TRBJ2-3; TRBD1 matches 7 bases. Germline loops: CDR1 SGHRS, CDR2 YFSETQ. V lost 0 bases, J lost 3 bases, and 4 bases stayed unmatched. There are 15 residues in the CDR3. This CDR3 is CASSLAAGGTDTQYF. CDR3 in DNA: TGCGCCAGCAGCTTGGCGGCAGGGGGAACAGATACGCAGTATTTT.

The chain uses TRBV2 and TRBJ2-7; 8 positions agree with TRBD2. The trim removed 10 bases at V and 0 bases at J, leaving 8 bases unmatched. The V gene's germline CDR1 is SNHLY and CDR2 FYNNEI. This CDR3 contains 14 residues. The CDR3 here is CATQTGGSSYEQYF. CDR3 in DNA: TGTGCCACCCAAACGGGGGGGAGCTCCTACGAGCAGTACTTC.

The J gene is TRBJ1-5, the V gene TRBV19; TRBD1 matches 7 bases. This CDR3 is 19 amino acids long. Germline V lookup: CDR1 LNHDA, CDR2 SQIVND (reference sequence). The trim removed 4 bases at V and 0 bases at J, leaving 15 bases unmatched. The CDR3 sequence: CASSKQAGAGGYSNQPQHF. CDR3 nucleotides: TGTGCCAGTAGTAAACAGGCCGGGGCAGGGGGTTATAGCAATCAGCCCCAGCATTTT. Full variable domain (rest looked up from reference TRBV19 and TRBJ1-5): DGGITQSPKYLFRKEGQNVTLSCEQNLNHDAMYWYRQDPGQGLRLIYYSQIVNDFQKGDIAEGYSVSREKKESFPLTVTSAQKNPTAFYLCASSKQAGAGGYSNQPQHFGDGTRLSIL.

This clone occurred a few times. A junction end diverges from the germline sequence, so it may reflect a read error. The chain couples TRBV7-7 to TRBJ1-5; D remains unclear. The germline CDR1 and CDR2 sequences are SSHAT and FNYEAQ (reference sequence). This CDR3 spans 11 amino acids. The CDR3 nucleotides read TGTGCTAGCAGCTCCGATCAGCCCCAGCATTTT. The encoded protein is CASSSDQPQHF.